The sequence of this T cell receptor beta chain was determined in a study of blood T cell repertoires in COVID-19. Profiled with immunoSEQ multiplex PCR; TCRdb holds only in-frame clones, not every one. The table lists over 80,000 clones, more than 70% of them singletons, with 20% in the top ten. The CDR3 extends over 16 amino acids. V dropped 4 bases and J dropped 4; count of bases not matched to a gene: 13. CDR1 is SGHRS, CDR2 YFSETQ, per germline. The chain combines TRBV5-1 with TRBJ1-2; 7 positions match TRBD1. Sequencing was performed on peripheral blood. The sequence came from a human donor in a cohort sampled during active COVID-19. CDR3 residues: CASSLAPTGSGYGYTF. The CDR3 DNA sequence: TGCGCCAGCAGCCTCGCCCCGACAGGGTCCGGCTATGGCTACACCTTC.